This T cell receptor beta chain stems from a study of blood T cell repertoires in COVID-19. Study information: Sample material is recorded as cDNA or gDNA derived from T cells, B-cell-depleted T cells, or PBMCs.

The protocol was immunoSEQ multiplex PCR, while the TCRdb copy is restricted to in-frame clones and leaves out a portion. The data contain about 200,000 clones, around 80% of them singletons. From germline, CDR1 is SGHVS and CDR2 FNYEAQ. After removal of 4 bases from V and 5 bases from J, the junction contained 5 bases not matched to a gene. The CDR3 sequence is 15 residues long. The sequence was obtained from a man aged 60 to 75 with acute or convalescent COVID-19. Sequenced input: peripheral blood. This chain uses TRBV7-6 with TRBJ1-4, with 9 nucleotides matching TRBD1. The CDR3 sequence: CASSSWTGANEKLFF. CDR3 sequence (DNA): TGTGCCAGCAGCTCCTGGACAGGGGCGAATGAAAAACTGTTTTTT. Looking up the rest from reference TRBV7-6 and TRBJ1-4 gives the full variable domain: GAGVSQSPRYKVTKRGQDVALRCDPISGHVSLYWYRQALGQGPEFLTYFNYEAQQDKSGLPNDRFSAERPEGSISTLTIQRTEQRDSAMYRCASSSWTGANEKLFFGSGTQLSVL.